What follows are 2 T cell receptor beta chains derived from one specimen sequenced in a study of response to subunit inactivated influenza vaccine. One entry per CDR3 protein results from TCRdb running MiXCR on the RT-PCR reads. This sample has around 160,000 distinct CDR3 sequences; 9.5% to 13% occur once, and the top ten carry 9.5% to 15%. The sample was non-naive T cells sorted from PBMCs, taken 45 days after vaccination. The receptors shown here come from a man aged 45-65 years who received an inactivated influenza vaccine.

The chain is built from TRBV2 and TRBJ2-2, with D tentatively TRBD2 (6 bases). Germline CDR1 is SNHLY and CDR2 is FYNNEI. Trimming removed 8 bases at V and 1 base at J, with 8 bases between. CDR3 length: 13 amino acids. This chain's CDR3 is CASRRVNTGELFF. In DNA, the CDR3 is TGTGCCAGCCGGAGGGTGAACACCGGGGAGCTGTTTTTT.

This clonotype appeared many times. The genes are TRBV20-1 and TRBJ1-1; D is unclear. Trimming cost V 5 bases and J 1 base, with 17 bases left between them. This CDR3 has 15 amino acids. Looked up from germline, CDR1 is DFQATT and CDR2 is SNEGSKA (reference sequence). The CDR3 protein is CSASYAAAGNTEAFF. The CDR3 DNA reads as TGCAGTGCTTCCTATGCAGCCGCGGGGAACACTGAAGCTTTCTTT.